The present T cell receptor (beta chain) was sequenced within a study of blood T cell repertoires in COVID-19 (dated by TCRdb to 2020 to 2022). Broadly, across the study: The collaborator samples originated in the United States, Italy and Spain and spanned the acute and convalescent phases of COVID-19. Deeply sampled blood TCRbeta repertoires from subjects exposed to, actively infected with, or recovered from COVID-19 were included in the dataset. The prospective study material was composed of cDNA or gDNA derived from T cells, B-cell-depleted T cells, or PBMCs. The sample metadata nearly always contained a de-identified subject ID, COVID-19 status, age in years and sex. A freely available public database, intended as a resource for researchers studying the immune response to SARS-CoV-2, is where the repertoires were released. HLA class I and class II types, where available, came from metadata supplied by the sample provider rather than from assay-based typing. The samples were drawn from two sources: the first 160 participants of the ongoing ImmuneRACE study, and some 1,300 subjects contributed by 6 global collaborators. Paper-wide results and their limitations: The amount of clinical and demographic metadata varied by source and participant and was provided uncurated.

In the germline V gene, CDR1 corresponds to MNHNS and CDR2 to SASEGT. The CDR3 has 16 amino acids, counting the end cysteine and phenylalanine. The only DNA kept is the CDR3, 48 bases in frame from the first base. V loses 3 bases, J loses 7 bases, and the germline ends lie 16 bases apart. Whole blood was collected in K2EDTA tubes by collaborating institutions according to the institutions' own protocols. For TCRbeta analysis, collaborator samples were shipped as frozen whole blood, as isolated PBMCs, or as DNA extracted from either sample type. TCRbeta CDR3 regions were amplified from genomic DNA using the immunoSEQ Assay, a bias-controlled multiplex PCR. Processing in the source paper ran as follows. Nucleated cell counts per sample were estimated from amplification of reference gene primers within the assay. To quantify the absolute abundance of each unique TCRbeta CDR3 rearrangement, sequence reads were collapsed and filtered. Productive Simpson clonality was computed per sample as the square root of Simpson's diversity index over productive rearrangements. TCRdb retrieved this table from immuneACCESS and kept in-frame rearrangements only. Not all clones are present; in checked studies, unresolved V genes account for under half, and no reason is known for the remainder. V, J and clone size are those of that table, while D and trimming were read from the DNA. Within this sample are under 200,000 clones, with roughly 90% of them counted one time only. The ten largest account for around 1.5% of the sample.

Worth noting for this clone: What this receptor recognizes is not known. No quality values exist for individual bases; no much larger clone is one base distant.

The rearrangement joined TRBV6-1 to TRBJ1-6; TRBD1 might be the D gene, on 6 matching bases. The origin of this receptor is a man aged 18 to 29 with active or convalescent COVID-19. Sequencing input: peripheral blood. The CDR3: CASSDRTGGRNSPLHF. The nucleotide sequence reads TGTGCCAGCAGTGATAGGACGGGGGGCAGGAATTCACCCCTCCACTTT.